This TCR beta chain was retrieved from a study of blood T cell repertoires in COVID-19. On the study more broadly: COVID-19 samples, acute and convalescent, were from the United States, Italy and Spain. PBMCs, B-cell-depleted T cells, or T cells provided the cDNA or gDNA that made up the material.

In its sample, this clone was seen a few times. Study processing details: Estimates of nucleated cell counts were drawn from the amplification of reference gene primers. Here immunoSEQ multiplex PCR was the method, and the copy in TCRdb shows in-frame clones only, minus some. Clone size and V and J calls were adopted from that table, with D and trimming inferred from the DNA. The top ten clones hold over 11% of a sample with 35,000 to 45,000 clones, approximately 91% of them seen once. The sample comprised peripheral blood. The sequence was obtained from a human donor in a cohort sampled during active COVID-19.

The CDR3 DNA sequence: TGCAGCGTCAAACCACGAGACACAGATACGCAGTATTTT. As protein: CSVKPRDTDTQYF. This chain connects TRBV29-1 to TRBJ2-3, with unresolved D. CDR3 length: 13 residues. Looked up from germline, CDR1 is SQVTM and CDR2 is ANQGSEA. V shed 6 bases and J shed 2 bases, with 12 bases lying between them.